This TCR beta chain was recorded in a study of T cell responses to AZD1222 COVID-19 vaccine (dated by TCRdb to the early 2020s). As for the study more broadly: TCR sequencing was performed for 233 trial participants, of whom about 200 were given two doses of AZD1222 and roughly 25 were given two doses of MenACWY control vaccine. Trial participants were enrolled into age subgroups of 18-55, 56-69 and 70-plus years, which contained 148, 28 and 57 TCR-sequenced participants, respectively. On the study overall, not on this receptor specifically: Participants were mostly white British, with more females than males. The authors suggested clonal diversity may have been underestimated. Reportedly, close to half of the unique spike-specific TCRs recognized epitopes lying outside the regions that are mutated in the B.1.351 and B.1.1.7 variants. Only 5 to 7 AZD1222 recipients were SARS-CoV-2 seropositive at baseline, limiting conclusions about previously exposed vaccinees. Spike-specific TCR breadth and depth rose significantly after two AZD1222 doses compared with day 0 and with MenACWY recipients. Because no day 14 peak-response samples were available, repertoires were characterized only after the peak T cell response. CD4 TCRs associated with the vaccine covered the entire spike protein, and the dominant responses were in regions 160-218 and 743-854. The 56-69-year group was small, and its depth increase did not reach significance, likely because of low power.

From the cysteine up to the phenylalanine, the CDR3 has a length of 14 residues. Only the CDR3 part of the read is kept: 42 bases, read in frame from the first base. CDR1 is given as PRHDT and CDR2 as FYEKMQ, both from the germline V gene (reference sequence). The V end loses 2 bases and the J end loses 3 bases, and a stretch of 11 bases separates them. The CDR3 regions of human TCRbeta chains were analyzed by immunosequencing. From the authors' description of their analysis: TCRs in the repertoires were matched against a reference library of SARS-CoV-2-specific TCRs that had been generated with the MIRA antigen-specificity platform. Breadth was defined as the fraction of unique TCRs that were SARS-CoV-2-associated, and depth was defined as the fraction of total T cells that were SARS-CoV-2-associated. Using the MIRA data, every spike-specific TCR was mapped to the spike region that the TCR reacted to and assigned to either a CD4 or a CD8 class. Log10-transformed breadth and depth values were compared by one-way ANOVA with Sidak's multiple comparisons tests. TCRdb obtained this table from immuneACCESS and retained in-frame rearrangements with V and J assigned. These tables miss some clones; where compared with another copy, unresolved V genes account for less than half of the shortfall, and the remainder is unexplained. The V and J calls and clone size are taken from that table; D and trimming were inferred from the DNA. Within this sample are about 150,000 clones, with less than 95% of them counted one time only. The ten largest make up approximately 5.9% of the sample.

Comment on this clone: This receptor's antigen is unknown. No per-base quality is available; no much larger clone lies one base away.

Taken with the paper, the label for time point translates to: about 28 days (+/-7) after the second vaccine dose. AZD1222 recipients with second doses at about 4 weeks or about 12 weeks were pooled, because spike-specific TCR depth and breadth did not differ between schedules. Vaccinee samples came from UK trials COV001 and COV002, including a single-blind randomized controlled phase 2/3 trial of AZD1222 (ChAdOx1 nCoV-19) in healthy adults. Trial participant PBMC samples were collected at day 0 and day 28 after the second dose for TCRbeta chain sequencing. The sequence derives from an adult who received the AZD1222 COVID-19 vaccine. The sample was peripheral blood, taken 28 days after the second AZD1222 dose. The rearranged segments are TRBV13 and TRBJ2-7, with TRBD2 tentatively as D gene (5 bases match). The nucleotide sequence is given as TGTGCCAGCAGCTTACTCACTAGTTTCTACGAGCAGTACTTC. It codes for CASSLLTSFYEQYF.